Listed below are T cell receptor beta chains from one sample, sequenced in a study of response to subunit inactivated influenza vaccine. MiXCR, applied by TCRdb to the RT-PCR reads, yields one record per CDR3 protein. Found here are roughly 780,000 distinct CDR3 sequences, around 18% of them singletons; the top ten hold roughly a tenth. Sequencing used PBMCs from blood, obtained around 5 days after vaccination. The receptors here all came from a man between 50 and 59 years old who received an inactivated influenza vaccine. Both conserved end residues are part of each CDR3. D genes are given only for firm matches. Clone size is not always given. Where it is, it says once, few, many or a class for expanded clones.

J: TRBJ2-7
V: TRBV6-1
size: .
D: .
CDR3: CASSTRAYYEQYF
DNA: TGTGCCAGCAGCACCCGGGCCTACTACGAGCAGTACTTC

J: TRBJ2-1
V: TRBV2
size: .
D: .
CDR3: CASSAPTLDEQFF
DNA: TGTGCCAGCAGCGCCCCGACTCTCGATGAGCAGTTCTTC

J: TRBJ2-1
V: TRBV20-1
size: .
D: .
CDR3: CSALRRTGHNEQFF
DNA: TGCAGTGCCCTTCGGCGGACGGGTCACAATGAGCAGTTCTTC

J: TRBJ2-7
V: TRBV6-5
size: few
D: TRBD2
CDR3: CASSYGSGRAVYEQYF
DNA: TGTGCCAGCAGTTACGGAAGCGGGAGGGCGGTTTACGAGCAGTACTTC

J: TRBJ2-1
V: TRBV7-2
size: few
D: TRBD2
CDR3: CASSLDGTSLARFF
DNA: TGTGCCAGCAGCTTAGACGGGACTAGCCTGGCGAGGTTCTTC

J: TRBJ2-4
V: TRBV7-2
size: few
D: .
CDR3: CASSLSGRKNIQYF
DNA: TGTGCCAGCAGCTTGTCGGGCAGGAAAAACATTCAGTACTTC

J: TRBJ2-3
V: TRBV10-2
size: .
D: TRBD2
CDR3: CASTDRAGRITDTQYF
DNA: TGCGCCAGCACCGATCGAGCGGGGAGGATCACAGATACGCAGTATTTT

J: TRBJ2-3
V: TRBV27
size: .
D: .
CDR3: CASSRRSRSTDTQYF
DNA: TGTGCCAGTTCTCGGCGGTCCCGGAGCACAGATACGCAGTATTTT

J: TRBJ2-5
V: TRBV4-3
size: few
D: .
CDR3: CASSQEPFTGGGRETQYF
DNA: TGCGCCAGCAGCCAAGAACCCTTTACAGGGGGGGGTCGGGAGACCCAGTACTTC

J: TRBJ2-1
V: TRBV11-2
size: .
D: .
CDR3: CASTLAQLSGQFF
DNA: TGTGCCAGCACCCTGGCCCAGTTATCCGGGCAGTTCTTC